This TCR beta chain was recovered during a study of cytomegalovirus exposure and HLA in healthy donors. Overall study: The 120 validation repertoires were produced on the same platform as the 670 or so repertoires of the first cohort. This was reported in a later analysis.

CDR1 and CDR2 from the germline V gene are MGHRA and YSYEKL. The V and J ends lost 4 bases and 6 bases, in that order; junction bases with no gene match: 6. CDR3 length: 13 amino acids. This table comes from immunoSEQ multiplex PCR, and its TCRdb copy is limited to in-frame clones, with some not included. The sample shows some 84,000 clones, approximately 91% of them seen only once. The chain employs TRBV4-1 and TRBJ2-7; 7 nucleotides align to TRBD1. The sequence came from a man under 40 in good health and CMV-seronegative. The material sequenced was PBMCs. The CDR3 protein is CASSLGQSSEQYF. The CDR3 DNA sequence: TGCGCCAGCAGCCTGGGACAGTCAAGCGAGCAGTACTTC.